This T cell receptor beta chain appears in the sequencing data of a study of blood T cell repertoires in COVID-19. The ends were cut back, 3 bases at V and 6 bases at J, with 12 bases in the middle. Germline CDR1 reads SGHRS; CDR2 reads YFSETQ. This CDR3 region has 13 residues. Method: immunoSEQ multiplex PCR; TCRdb's copy keeps in-frame clones and lacks some. The table records under 120,000 clones, approximately 84% of them present only once. The TCR sequence derives from a human donor in a cohort sampled during active COVID-19. The chain carries TRBV5-1 and TRBJ1-1; D is undetermined. Specimen: peripheral blood. CDR3 region: CASSSGAVAEAFF. In DNA form, the CDR3 reads TGCGCCAGCAGCTCCGGAGCCGTAGCTGAAGCTTTCTTT.